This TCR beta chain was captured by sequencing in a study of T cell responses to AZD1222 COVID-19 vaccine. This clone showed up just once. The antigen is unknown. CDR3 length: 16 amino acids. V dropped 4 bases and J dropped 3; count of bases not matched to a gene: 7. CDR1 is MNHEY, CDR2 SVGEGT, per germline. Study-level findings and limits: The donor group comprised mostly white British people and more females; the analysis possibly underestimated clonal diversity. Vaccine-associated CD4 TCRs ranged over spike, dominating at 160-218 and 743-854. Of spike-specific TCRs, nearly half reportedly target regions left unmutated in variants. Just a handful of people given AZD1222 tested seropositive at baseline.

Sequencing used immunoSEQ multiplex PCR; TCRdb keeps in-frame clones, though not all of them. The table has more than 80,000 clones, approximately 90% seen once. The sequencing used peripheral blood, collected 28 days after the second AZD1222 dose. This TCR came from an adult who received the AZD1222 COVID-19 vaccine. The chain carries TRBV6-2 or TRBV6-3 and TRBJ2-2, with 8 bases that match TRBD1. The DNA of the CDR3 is TGTGCCAGCAGTTGCTCAGGACAGGGCTACACCGGGGAGCTGTTTTTT. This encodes CASSCSGQGYTGELFF.